This T cell receptor beta chain was sequenced during a study of CD8 T cells in Susac syndrome. The CDR3 has 12 amino acids. V lost 4 bases and J lost 6, with 11 bases in between. Looked up from germline, CDR1 is SQVTM and CDR2 is ANQGSEA. RNA in amounts of roughly 0.5 to 1 ug was reverse transcribed with random hexamers. The authors amplified TCR beta CDR3 across 54 Vbeta and 13 Jbeta using immunoSEQ multiplex PCR. MiXCR, applied by TCRdb to the immunoSEQ multiplex PCR reads, yields one record per CDR3 protein. The data hold around 180,000 distinct CDR3 sequences, with more than 90% observed a single time. Findings and limits, study-wide: The number of individuals included in the study's TCR sequencing and HLA analysis was acknowledged as relatively small.

Concerning this clonotype: Its antigen remains unknown.

The multiple sclerosis control group was made up of treatment-naive patients with stable or active relapsing-remitting disease. Negative isolation yielded CD8+ and CD4+ T cells; FACS enriched TEMRA cells. Specimen: CD4+ T cells from PBMCs. The sequence derives from a human donor with multiple sclerosis. V and J are TRBV29-1 and TRBJ2-3, with D hard to call. CDR3 DNA: TGCAGCGTTGGATTGGGGATGGATACGCAGTATTTT. It codes for CSVGLGMDTQYF.